This T cell receptor beta chain came from a study of blood T cells in healthy people across ages. Next came a second PCR, run for roughly 6 to 11 cycles, which used a sample-barcoded 5' primer along with a J-beta primer mix. TCRdb independently ran MiXCR on the 5' RACE reads; one entry per CDR3 protein. The sample lists more than 700,000 distinct CDR3 sequences, approximately 53% seen once, with approximately 41% in the top ten. This CDR3 contains 13 residues. Germline V gene sequence: CDR1 SQVTM, CDR2 ANQGSEA. Trimming left V 3 bases short and J 0 bases short, with 8 bases between. A few counts support this clonotype.

The chain links TRBV29-1 to TRBJ1-2; TRBD1 is a possible D gene (5 bases). The sequenced sample consisted of blood. This clonotype was sampled from an elderly man in good health. CDR3 protein: CSVETDTNYGYTF. CDR3 in DNA: TGCAGCGTTGAGACAGATACTAACTATGGCTACACCTTC.